This T cell receptor beta chain was retrieved from a study of shared clonotypes between healthy human individuals. V lost 3 bases and J 2 bases, leaving 11 bases between the germline ends. The length of the CDR3 is 15 residues. Germline CDR1 reads SGHNT; CDR2 reads YENEEA. The table lists this clone with a count of one. As yet, its antigen is unknown. The assay was immunoSEQ multiplex PCR, and TCRdb's table has in-frame clones only and misses some. This sample has about 1.1 million clones, with approximately 75% found just once. Broader study findings: Estimated richness values were generally larger in naive subsets than in memory subsets.

The source material was memory CD4+ T cells from PBMCs. The subset denotes: CD45RA-negative fraction. This clonotype originated in a man aged 18-30 years in good health. Some clones in this sample may be carry-over from other donors' samples. This chain links TRBV11-3 with TRBJ1-3, with D possibly matching TRBD1 (5 bases). CDR3: CASSFGGTAGNTIYF. DNA for the CDR3: TGTGCCAGCAGCTTTGGGGGGACTGCTGGAAACACCATATATTTT.